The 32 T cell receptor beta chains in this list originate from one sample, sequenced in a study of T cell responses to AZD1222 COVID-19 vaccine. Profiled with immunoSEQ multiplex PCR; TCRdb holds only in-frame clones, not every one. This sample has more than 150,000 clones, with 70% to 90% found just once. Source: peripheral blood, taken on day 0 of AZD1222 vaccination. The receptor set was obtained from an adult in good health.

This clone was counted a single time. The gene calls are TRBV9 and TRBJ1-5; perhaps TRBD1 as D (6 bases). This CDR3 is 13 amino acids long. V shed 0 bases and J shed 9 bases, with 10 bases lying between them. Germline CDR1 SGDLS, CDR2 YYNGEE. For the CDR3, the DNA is TGTGCCAGCAGCGTAGCTCAGGGGCCGCCCCAGCATTTT. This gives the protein CASSVAQGPPQHF. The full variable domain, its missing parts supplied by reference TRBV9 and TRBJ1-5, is DSGVTQTPKHLITATGQRVTLRCSPRSGDLSVYWYQQSLDQGLQFLIQYYNGEERAKGNILERFSAQQFPDLHSELNLSSLELGDSALYFCASSVAQGPPQHFGDGTRLSIL.

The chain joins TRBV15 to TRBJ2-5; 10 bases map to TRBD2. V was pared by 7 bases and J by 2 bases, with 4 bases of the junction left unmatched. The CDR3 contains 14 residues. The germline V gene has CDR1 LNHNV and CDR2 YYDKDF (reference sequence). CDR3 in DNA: TGTGCCACCAAGGTGACTAGCGGGCAAGAGACCCAGTACTTC. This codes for CATKVTSGQETQYF.

DNA for the CDR3: TGTGCCAGTAGTCCGGGACAGGGGGGGAACACCGGGGAGCTGTTTTTT. Residues: CASSPGQGGNTGELFF. This chain connects TRBV19 to TRBJ2-2, with 11 bases that match TRBD1. Unmatched junction bases numbered 3, after V lost 5 bases and J lost 1 base. Germline CDR1 reads LNHDA; CDR2 reads SQIVND (reference sequence). CDR3 length: 16 residues.

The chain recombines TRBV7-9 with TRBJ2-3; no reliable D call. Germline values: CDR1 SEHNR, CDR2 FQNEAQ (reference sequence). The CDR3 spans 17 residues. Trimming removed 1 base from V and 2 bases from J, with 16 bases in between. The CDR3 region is CASSLGRTGRFTDTQYF. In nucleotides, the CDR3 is TGTGCCAGCAGCTTAGGTCGGACGGGTCGGTTCACAGATACGCAGTATTTT.

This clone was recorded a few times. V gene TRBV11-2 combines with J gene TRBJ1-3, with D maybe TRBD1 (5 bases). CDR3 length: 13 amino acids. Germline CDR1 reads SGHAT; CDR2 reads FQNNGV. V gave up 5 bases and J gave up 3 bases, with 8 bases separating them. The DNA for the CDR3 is TGTGCCAGCAGCCAGGGTGGTGGAAACACCATATATTTT. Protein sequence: CASSQGGGNTIYF. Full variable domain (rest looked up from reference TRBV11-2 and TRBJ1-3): EAGVAQSPRYKIIEKRQSVAFWCNPISGHATLYWYQQILGQGPKLLIQFQNNGVVDDSQLPKDRFSAERLKGVDSTLKIQPAKLEDSAVYLCASSQGGGNTIYFGEGSWLTVV.

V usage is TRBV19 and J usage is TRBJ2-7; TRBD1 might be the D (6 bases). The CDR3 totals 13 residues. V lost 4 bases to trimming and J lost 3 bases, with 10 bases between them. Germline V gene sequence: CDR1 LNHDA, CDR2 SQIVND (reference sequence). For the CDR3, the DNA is TGTGCCAGTAGTAGGGGGCCGTACTACGAGCAGTACTTC. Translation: CASSRGPYYEQYF.

The CDR3, as DNA: TGTGCCTGGTCATGGGGGGGGTCCTCCGAAAAACTGTTTTTT. Translating gives CAWSWGGSSEKLFF. This chain uses TRBV30 with TRBJ1-4, with a weak D call TRBD1 (5 bases). Trimming cost V 5 bases and J 8 bases, with 18 bases left between them. Germline V gene sequence: CDR1 GTSNPN, CDR2 SVGIG (reference sequence). The CDR3 runs 14 residues.

The CDR3 DNA is TGTGCCAGCAGTACAACCTACGAGCAGTACTTC. It yields the protein CASSTTYEQYF. The V gene is TRBV12-3 or TRBV12-4, the J gene TRBJ2-7; D unresolved. The CDR3 spans 11 residues. Trimming cost V 5 bases and J 2 bases, with 4 bases left between them.

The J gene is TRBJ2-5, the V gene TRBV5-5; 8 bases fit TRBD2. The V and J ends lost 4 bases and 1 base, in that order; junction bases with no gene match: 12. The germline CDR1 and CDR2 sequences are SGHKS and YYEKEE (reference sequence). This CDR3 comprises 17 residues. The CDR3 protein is CASSTGGGRALQETQYF. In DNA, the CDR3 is TGTGCCAGCAGCACGGGCGGGGGGAGAGCTCTCCAAGAGACCCAGTACTTC.

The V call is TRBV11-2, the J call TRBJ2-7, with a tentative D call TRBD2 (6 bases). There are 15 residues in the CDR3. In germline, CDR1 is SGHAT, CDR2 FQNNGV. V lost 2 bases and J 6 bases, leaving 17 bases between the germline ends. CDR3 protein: CASSLSEGQNREQYF. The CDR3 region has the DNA TGTGCCAGCAGCTTATCGGAGGGCCAGAACCGCGAGCAGTACTTC.

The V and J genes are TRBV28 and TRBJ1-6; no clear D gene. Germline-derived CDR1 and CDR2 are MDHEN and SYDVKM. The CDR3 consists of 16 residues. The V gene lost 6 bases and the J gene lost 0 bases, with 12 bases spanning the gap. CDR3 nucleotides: TGTGCCAGCAGCTCCCTCGGCTACTCCTATAATTCACCCCTCCACTTT. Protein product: CASSSLGYSYNSPLHF.

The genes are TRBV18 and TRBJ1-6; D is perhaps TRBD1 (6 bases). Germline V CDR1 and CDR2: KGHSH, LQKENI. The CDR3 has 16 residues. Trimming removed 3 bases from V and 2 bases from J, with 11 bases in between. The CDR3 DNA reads TGTGCCAGCTCACCCGCCGGGGACACCTATAATTCACCCCTCCACTTT. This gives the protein CASSPAGDTYNSPLHF.

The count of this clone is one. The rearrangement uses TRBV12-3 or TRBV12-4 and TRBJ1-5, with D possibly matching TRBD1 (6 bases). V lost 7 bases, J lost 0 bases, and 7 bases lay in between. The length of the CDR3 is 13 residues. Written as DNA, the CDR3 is TGTGCCAGCACGGACAGTAGCAATCAGCCCCAGCATTTT. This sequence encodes CASTDSSNQPQHF.

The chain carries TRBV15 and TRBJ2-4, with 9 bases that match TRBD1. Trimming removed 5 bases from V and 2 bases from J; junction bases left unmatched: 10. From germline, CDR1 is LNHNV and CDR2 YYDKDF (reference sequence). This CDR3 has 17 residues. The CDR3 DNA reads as TGTGCCACCAGCTTGGATACCGGGACAGGGACCAAAAACATTCAGTACTTC. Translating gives CATSLDTGTGTKNIQYF.

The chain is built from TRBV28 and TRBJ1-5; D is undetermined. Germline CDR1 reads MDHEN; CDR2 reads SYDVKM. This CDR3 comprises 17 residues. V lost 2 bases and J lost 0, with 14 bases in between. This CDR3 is CASSLLFFGNSNQPQHF. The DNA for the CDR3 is TGTGCCAGCAGTTTACTGTTTTTCGGCAATAGCAATCAGCCCCAGCATTTT.

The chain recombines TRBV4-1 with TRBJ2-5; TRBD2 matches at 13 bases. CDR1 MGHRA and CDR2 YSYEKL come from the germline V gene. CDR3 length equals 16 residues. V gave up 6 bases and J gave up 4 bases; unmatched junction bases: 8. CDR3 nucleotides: TGCGCCAGCAGGGGTACTAGCGGGGGGGCCCGAGAGACCCAGTACTTC. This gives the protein CASRGTSGGARETQYF.

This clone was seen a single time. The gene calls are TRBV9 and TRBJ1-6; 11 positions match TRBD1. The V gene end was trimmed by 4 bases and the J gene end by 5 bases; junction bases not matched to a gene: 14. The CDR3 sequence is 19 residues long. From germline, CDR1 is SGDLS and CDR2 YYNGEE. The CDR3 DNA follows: TGTGCCAGCAGCCAAAGCCGGACAGGGGGCCCGTTTAATAATTCACCCCTCCACTTT. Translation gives CASSQSRTGGPFNNSPLHF.

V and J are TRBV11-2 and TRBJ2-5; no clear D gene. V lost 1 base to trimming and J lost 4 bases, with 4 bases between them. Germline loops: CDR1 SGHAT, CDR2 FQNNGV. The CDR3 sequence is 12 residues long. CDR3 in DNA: TGTGCCAGCAGCTTAGGCATAGAGACCCAGTACTTC. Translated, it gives CASSLGIETQYF.

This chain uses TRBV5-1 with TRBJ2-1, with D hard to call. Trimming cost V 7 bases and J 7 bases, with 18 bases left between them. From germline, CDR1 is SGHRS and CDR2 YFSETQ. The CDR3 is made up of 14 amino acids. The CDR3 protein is CASSPVPQDNEQFF. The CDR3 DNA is TGCGCCAGCTCCCCGGTACCTCAGGATAATGAGCAGTTCTTC. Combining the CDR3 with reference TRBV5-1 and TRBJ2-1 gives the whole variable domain KAGVTQTPRYLIKTRGQQVTLSCSPISGHRSVSWYQQTPGQGLQFLFEYFSETQRNKGNFPGRFSGRQFSNSRSEMNVSTLELGDSALYLCASSPVPQDNEQFFGPGTRLTVL.

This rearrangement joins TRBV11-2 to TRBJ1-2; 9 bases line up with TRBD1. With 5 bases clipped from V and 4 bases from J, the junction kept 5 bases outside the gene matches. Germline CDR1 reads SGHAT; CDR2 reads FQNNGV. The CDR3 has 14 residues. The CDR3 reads CASSAQGQGYGYTF. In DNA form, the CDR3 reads TGTGCCAGCAGCGCCCAGGGACAGGGCTATGGCTACACCTTC. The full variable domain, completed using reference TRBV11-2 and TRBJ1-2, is EAGVAQSPRYKIIEKRQSVAFWCNPISGHATLYWYQQILGQGPKLLIQFQNNGVVDDSQLPKDRFSAERLKGVDSTLKIQPAKLEDSAVYLCASSAQGQGYGYTFGSGTRLTVV.

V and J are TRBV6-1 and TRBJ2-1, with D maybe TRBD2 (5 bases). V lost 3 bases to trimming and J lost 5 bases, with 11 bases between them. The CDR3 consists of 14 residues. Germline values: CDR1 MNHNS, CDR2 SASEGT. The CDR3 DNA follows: TGTGCCAGCAGTGACACCGGGATTAACAATGAGCAGTTCTTC. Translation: CASSDTGINNEQFF.

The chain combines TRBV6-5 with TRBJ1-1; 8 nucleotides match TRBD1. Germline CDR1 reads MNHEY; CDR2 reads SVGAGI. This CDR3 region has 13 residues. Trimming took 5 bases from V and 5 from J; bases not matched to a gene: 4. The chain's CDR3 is CASSNQGATEAFF. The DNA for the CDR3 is TGTGCCAGCAGTAACCAGGGGGCTACTGAAGCTTTCTTT.

The CDR3 sequence: CASSLAGDNYGYTF. DNA for the CDR3: TGCGCCAGCAGCCTCGCGGGGGACAACTATGGCTACACCTTC. The V gene is TRBV5-1, the J gene TRBJ1-2, with a tentative D call TRBD1 (5 bases). This CDR3 contains 14 residues. Germline CDR1 and CDR2: SGHRS and YFSETQ. V was clipped by 4 bases and J by 2 bases, with 12 bases between them.

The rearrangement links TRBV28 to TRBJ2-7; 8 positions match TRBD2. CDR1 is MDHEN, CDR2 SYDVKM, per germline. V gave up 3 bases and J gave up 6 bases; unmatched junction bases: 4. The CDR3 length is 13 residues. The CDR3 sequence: CASSFRGRPEQYF. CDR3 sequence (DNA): TGTGCCAGCAGTTTTCGCGGGAGGCCCGAGCAGTACTTC.

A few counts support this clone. The CDR3 loop reads CASRPQQSTDTQYF. The CDR3 coding sequence is TGTGCCAGCAGGCCCCAACAAAGCACAGATACGCAGTATTTT. This chain links TRBV2 with TRBJ2-3, with unresolved D. Deletions cut 6 bases from V and 0 bases from J, with 10 bases between. Germline lookup yields CDR1 SNHLY and CDR2 FYNNEI. The CDR3 runs to 14 residues.

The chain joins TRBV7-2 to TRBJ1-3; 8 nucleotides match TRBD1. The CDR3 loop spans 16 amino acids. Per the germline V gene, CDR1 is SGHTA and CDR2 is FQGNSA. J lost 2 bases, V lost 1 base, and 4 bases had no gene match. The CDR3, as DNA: TGTGCCAGCAGCTTAGTAGGACAGGGCGCTGGAAACACCATATATTTT. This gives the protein CASSLVGQGAGNTIYF.

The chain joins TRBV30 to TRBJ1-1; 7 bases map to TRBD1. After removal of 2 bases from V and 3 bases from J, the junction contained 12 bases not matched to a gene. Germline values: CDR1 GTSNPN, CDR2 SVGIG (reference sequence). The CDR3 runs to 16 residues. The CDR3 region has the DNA TGTGCCTGGAGTCCCCGACAGGGTACGTCGGACACTGAAGCTTTCTTT. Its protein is CAWSPRQGTSDTEAFF.

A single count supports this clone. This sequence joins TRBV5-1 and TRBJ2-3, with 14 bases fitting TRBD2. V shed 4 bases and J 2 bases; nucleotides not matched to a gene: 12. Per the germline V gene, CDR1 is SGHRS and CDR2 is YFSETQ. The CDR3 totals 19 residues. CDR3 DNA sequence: TGCGCCAGCAGCAGGGGGTCGGGACTAGCGGGAGTAATCACAGATACGCAGTATTTT. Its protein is CASSRGSGLAGVITDTQYF.

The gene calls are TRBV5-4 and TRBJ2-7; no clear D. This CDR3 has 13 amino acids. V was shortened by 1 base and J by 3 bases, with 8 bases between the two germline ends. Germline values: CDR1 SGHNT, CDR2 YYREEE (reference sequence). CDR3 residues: CASSLWNNYEQYF. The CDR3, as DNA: TGTGCCAGCAGCTTGTGGAATAACTACGAGCAGTACTTC.

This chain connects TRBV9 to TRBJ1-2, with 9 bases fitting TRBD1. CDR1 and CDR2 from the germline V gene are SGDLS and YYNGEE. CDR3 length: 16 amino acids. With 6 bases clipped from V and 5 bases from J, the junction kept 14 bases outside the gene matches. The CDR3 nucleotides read TGTGCCAGCACCACGGGACAGGGCCCTGGGGGTTATGGCTACACCTTC. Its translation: CASTTGQGPGGYGYTF.

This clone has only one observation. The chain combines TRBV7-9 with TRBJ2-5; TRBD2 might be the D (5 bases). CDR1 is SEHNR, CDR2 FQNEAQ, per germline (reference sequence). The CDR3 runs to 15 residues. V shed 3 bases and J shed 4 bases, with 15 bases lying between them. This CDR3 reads CASSFDLRGGETQYF. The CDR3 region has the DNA TGTGCCAGCAGCTTCGACCTTCGGGGTGGAGAGACCCAGTACTTC.

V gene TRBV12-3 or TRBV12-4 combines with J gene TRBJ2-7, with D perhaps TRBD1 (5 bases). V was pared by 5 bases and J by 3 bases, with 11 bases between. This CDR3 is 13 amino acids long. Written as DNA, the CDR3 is TGTGCCAGCAGTGCACAAACAGGCTACGAGCAGTACTTC. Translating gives CASSAQTGYEQYF.